The text below deals with one TCR beta chain. The data were taken from a study of blood T cell repertoires in COVID-19. Study-wide background: Sites across the United States, Italy and Spain contributed samples from acute and convalescent COVID-19. Sources were T cells, B-cell-depleted T cells, or PBMCs; the material itself was cDNA or gDNA.

Under the authors' procedure: How many nucleated cells were present was estimated from reference gene primer amplification. Some clones are missing from TCRdb's copy, which holds only in-frame ones; the method was immunoSEQ multiplex PCR. The DNA was the basis for D and trimming; V, J and clone size are from that table. This table holds over 250,000 clones, around 87% found once. CDR1 LNHNV and CDR2 YYDKDF come from the germline V gene (reference sequence). Trimming shortened V by 1 base and J by 3 bases, and 3 bases separated the two germline ends. This CDR3 region has 12 residues. Material: peripheral blood. This TCR was sampled from a woman between 50 and 59 years old with acute or convalescent COVID-19. The V call is TRBV15, the J call TRBJ1-1; no reliable D call. Here the CDR3 reads CATSRVDTEAFF. The CDR3 DNA reads as TGTGCCACCAGCAGAGTAGACACTGAAGCTTTCTTT.